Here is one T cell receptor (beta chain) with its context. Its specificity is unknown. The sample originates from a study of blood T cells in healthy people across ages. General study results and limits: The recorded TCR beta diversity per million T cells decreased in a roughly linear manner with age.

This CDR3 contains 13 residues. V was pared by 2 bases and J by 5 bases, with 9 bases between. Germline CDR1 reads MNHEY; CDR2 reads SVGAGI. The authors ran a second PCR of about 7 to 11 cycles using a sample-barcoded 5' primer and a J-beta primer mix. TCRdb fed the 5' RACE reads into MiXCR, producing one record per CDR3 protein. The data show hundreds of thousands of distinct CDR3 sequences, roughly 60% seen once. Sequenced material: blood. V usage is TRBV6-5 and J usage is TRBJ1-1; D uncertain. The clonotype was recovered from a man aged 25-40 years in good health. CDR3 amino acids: CASSYGSTTEAFF. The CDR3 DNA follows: TGTGCCAGCAGTTACGGGTCAACGACTGAAGCTTTCTTT.